The sequence of this TCR beta chain was determined in a study of blood T cell repertoires in COVID-19. Trimming removed 1 base at V and 10 bases at J, with 12 bases between. Germline CDR1 is SGHKS and CDR2 is YYEKEE (reference sequence). The CDR3 runs to 13 residues. Generated by immunoSEQ multiplex PCR, the TCRdb table keeps only in-frame clones and is missing some. The table lists about 180,000 clones, more than 85% of them singletons. The source of this sequence is a man aged 50-60 years with acute or convalescent COVID-19. The sequenced material came from peripheral blood. The chain employs TRBV5-5 and TRBJ2-1; D may be TRBD2 (5 bases). Here the CDR3 reads CASSLWSGREQFF. The CDR3 DNA reads TGTGCCAGCAGCTTGTGGTCGGGGAGAGAGCAGTTCTTC. Full variable domain (outside the CDR3, taken from reference TRBV5-5 and TRBJ2-1): DAGVTQSPTHLIKTRGQQVTLRCSPISGHKSVSWYQQVLGQGPQFIFQYYEKEERGRGNFPDRFSARQFPNYSSELNVNALLLGDSALYLCASSLWSGREQFFGPGTRLTVL.